This T cell receptor beta chain derives from a study of blood T cell repertoires in COVID-19. A single count supports this clone. Authors' analysis steps: The authors estimated nucleated cell counts from reference gene primer amplification. Sequencing was performed with immunoSEQ multiplex PCR; in TCRdb, only in-frame clones are kept and a portion is missing. V and J calls and clone size are as listed in that table; D and trimming were resolved from the DNA. The sample yields more than 250,000 clones, 70% to 90% seen once. The V gene lost 6 bases and the J gene lost 7 bases, with 18 bases spanning the gap. CDR3 length: 15 amino acids. The germline gives CDR1 MNHEY, CDR2 SVGAGI.

This TCR derives from a man aged 55 to 70 who had recovered from COVID-19. Sequencing used peripheral blood. V usage is TRBV6-5 and J usage is TRBJ1-4; possibly TRBD1 for D (6 bases). DNA of the CDR3: TGTGCCAGCAGGGGAAGGGGGGGGCTTCGTGAAAAACTGTTTTTT. Encoded protein: CASRGRGGLREKLFF.